A single sample gave rise to the 4 T cell receptor beta chains below, sequenced in a study of T cells in women clearing cervical HPV infection. Produced via immunoSEQ multiplex PCR; TCRdb's table is partial and in-frame only. The sample has roughly 48,000 clones. Sequencing was performed on blood buffy coat. These receptors were obtained from a woman between 18 and 70 years old with a cervical HPV16 infection that either progressed to CIN3+ or cleared (not recorded which).

CDR3 DNA, as far as it was read: TGTGCCTGCTATAGGGCATCCTGCTCACCC. The encoded protein is CACYRASCSP. In full, the CDR3 reads CACYRASCSPLHF. The V call is TRBV6-4, the J call TRBJ1-6, with D uncertain. The DNA ends 3 residues before the CDR3 does, and the rest of the CDR3 is filled in from the germline J gene. Per germline, CDR1 MRHNA and CDR2 SNTAGT. V lost 11 bases, J lost 10 bases, and 18 bases lay in between. This CDR3 comprises 13 residues.

For this clone: Coverage ceases 3 residues before the CDR3 finishes, and the germline J gene fills in the end. This chain joins TRBV11-2 and TRBJ2-2; TRBD1 matches 10 bases. In germline, CDR1 is SGHAT, CDR2 FQNNGV. The CDR3 length is 15 residues. V was pared by 3 bases and J by 5 bases, with 3 bases of the junction left unmatched. The DNA read from the CDR3 is TGTGCCAGCAGCTTGGGACAGGGGTCGACCGGGGAG. Its translation: CASSLGQGSTGE. The full CDR3 sequence reads CASSLGQGSTGELFF.

Turning to this clone: The read halts 3 residues ahead of the CDR3 end, with the missing end drawn from the germline J gene. The chain couples TRBV12-5 to TRBJ2-3; D remains ambiguous. Trimming cost V 5 bases and J 2 bases, with 11 bases left between them. This CDR3 has 14 residues. From germline, CDR1 is LGHNT and CDR2 FRNRAP. This CDR3 reads CASGPLGSTDTQYF. The DNA read from the CDR3 is TGTGCTAGTGGTCCACTCGGGTCCACAGATACG.

Worth noting for this clone: The missing CDR3 end, 3 residues past where the read stops, is filled in from the germline J gene. The V call is TRBV5-1, the J call TRBJ2-3, with TRBD2 matching over 7 bases. This CDR3 comprises 14 residues. V was pared by 4 bases and J by 3 bases, with 5 bases of the junction left unmatched. CDR1 is SGHRS and CDR2 is YFSETQ in the germline V gene. The CDR3: CASSIAGPTDTQYF. The covered CDR3 bases are TGCGCCAGCAGCATAGCGGGCCCAACAGATACG. The whole variable domain, filled in from reference TRBV5-1 and TRBJ2-3, reads KAGVTQTPRYLIKTRGQQVTLSCSPISGHRSVSWYQQTPGQGLQFLFEYFSETQRNKGNFPGRFSGRQFSNSRSEMNVSTLELGDSALYLCASSIAGPTDTQYFGPGTRLTVL.